This T cell receptor (beta chain) originates from a study of CD8 T cells in ankylosing spondylitis. V lost 6 bases, J lost 2 bases, and 20 bases lay in between. This CDR3 contains 16 residues. Per the germline V gene, CDR1 is MNHEY and CDR2 is SMNVEV (reference sequence). 5'-RACE, quantitative and with molecular barcodes, yielded the TCR beta libraries. TCRdb re-called the 5' RACE reads through MiXCR, storing one row per CDR3 protein. The repertoire holds some 85,000 distinct CDR3 sequences, around 8.3% seen once, with more than 30% in the top ten. General study results and limits: In ankylosing spondylitis patients, matched synovial fluid reportedly showed significant enrichment of disease-linked clones. Roughly eight highly homologous variants made up a TCR beta motif that seemed to typify ankylosing spondylitis blood.

Turning to this clonotype: Its antigen is unidentified.

This chain joins TRBV27 and TRBJ2-7; either TRBD1 or TRBD2 may supply D (7 bases each). The sequencing input was blood, either unsorted or a sorted T cell fraction (not recorded which). This TCR derives from a male donor with ankylosing spondylitis. The CDR3 coding sequence is TGTGCCAGCAGCCCGACGCCAGGGGGACTAACCTACGAGCAGTACTTC. Protein sequence: CASSPTPGGLTYEQYF.